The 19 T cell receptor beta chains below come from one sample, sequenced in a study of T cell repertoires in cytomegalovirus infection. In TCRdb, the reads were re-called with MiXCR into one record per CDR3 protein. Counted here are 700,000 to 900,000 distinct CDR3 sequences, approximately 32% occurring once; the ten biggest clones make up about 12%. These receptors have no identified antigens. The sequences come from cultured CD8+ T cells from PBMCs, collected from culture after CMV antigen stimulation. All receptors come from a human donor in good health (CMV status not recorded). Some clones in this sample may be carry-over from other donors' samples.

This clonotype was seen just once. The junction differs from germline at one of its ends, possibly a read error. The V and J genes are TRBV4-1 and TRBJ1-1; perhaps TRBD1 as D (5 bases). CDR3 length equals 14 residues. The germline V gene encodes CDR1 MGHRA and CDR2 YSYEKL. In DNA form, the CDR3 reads TGCGTCAGCAGCCCGGGACGGCTAAACACTGAAGCTTTCTTT. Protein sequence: CVSSPGRLNTEAFF.

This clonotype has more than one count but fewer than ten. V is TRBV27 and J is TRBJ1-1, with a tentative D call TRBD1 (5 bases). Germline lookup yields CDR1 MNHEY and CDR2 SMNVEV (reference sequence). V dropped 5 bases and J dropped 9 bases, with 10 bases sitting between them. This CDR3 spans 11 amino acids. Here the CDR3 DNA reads TGTGCCAGCAGTCGGGACGATAAAGCTTTCTTT. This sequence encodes CASSRDDKAFF.

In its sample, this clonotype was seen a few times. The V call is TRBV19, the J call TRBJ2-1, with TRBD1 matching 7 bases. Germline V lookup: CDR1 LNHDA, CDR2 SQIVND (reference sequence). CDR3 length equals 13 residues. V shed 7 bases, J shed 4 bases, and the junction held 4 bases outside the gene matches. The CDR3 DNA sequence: TGTGCCAGTAAAGGGACAGCGTACAATGAGCAGTTCTTC. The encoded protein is CASKGTAYNEQFF.

CDR3 region: CASSRTSALVTGNTIYF. CDR3 coding DNA: TGTGCCAGCAGCCGGACGTCCGCTCTGGTGACTGGAAACACCATATATTTT. The gene calls are TRBV7-6 and TRBJ1-3; D is unclear. The CDR3 is 17 residues long. The germline gives CDR1 SGHVS, CDR2 FNYEAQ. Between the trimmed V and J ends, which lost 5 bases and 2 bases, there was a span of 19 bases.

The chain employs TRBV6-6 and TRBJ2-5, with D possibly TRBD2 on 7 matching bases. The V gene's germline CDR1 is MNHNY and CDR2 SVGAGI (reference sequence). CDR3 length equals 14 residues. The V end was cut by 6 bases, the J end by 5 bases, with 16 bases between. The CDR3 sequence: CASRPRGAQETQYF. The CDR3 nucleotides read TGTGCCAGCAGGCCCCGGGGGGCTCAGGAGACCCAGTACTTC.

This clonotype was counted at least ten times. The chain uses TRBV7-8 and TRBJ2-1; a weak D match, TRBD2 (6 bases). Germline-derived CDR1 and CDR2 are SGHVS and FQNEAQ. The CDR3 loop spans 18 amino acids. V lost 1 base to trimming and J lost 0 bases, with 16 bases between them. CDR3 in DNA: TGTGCCAGCAGCTTAGTAAGGAGCGGGTCGAGCTCCTACAATGAGCAGTTCTTC. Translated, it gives CASSLVRSGSSSYNEQFF.

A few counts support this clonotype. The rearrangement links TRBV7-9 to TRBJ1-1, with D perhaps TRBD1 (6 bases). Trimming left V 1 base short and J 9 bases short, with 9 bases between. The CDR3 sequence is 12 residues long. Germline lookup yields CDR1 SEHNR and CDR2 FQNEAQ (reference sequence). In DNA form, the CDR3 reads TGTGCCAGCAGCTTAGGGGACAACAAAGCTTTCTTT. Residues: CASSLGDNKAFF.

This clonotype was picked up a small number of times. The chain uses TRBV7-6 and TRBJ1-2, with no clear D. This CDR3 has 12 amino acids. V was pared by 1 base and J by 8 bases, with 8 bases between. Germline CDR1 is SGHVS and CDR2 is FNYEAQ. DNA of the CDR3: TGTGCCAGCAGCTTAGGGGCACCGGGCTACACCTTC. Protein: CASSLGAPGYTF.

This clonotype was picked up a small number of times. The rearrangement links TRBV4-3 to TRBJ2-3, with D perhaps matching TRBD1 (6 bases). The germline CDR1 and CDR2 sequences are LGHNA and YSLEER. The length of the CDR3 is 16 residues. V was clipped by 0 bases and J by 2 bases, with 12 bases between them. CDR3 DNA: TGCGCCAGCAGCCAAGATTTGGGGGCCATCACAGATACGCAGTATTTT. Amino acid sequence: CASSQDLGAITDTQYF.

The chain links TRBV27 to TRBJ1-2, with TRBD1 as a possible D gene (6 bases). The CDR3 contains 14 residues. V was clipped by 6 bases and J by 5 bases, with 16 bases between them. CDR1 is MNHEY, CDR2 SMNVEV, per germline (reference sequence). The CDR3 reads CASSHSGTLYGYTF. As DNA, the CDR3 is TGTGCCAGCAGCCACTCCGGGACACTTTATGGCTACACCTTC.

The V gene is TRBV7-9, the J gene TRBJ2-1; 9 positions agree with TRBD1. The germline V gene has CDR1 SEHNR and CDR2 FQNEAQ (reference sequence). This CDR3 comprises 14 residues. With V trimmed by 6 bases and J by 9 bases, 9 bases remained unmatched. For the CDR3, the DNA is TGTGCCAGCAGTCCCGACAGGGGGAGAACTGAGCAGTTCTTC. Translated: CASSPDRGRTEQFF. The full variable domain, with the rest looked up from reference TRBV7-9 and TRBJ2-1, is DTGVSQNPRHKITKRGQNVTFRCDPISEHNRLYWYRQTLGQGPEFLTYFQNEAQLEKSRLLSDRFSAERPKGSFSTLEIQRTEQGDSAMYLCASSPDRGRTEQFFGPGTRLTVL.

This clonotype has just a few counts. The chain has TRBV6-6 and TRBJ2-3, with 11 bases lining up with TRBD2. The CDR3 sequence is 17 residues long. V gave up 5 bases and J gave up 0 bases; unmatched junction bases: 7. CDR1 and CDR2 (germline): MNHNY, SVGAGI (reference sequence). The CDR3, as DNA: TGTGCCAGCAGTCACCGACGACTAGCGGGGAGCACAGATACGCAGTATTTT. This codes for CASSHRRLAGSTDTQYF.

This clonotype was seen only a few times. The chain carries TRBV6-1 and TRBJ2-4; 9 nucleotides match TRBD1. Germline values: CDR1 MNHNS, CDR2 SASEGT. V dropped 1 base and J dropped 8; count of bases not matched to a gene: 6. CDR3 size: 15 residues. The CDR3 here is CASSEEKGTGYIQYF. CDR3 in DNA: TGTGCCAGCAGTGAAGAGAAAGGGACAGGGTACATTCAGTACTTC.

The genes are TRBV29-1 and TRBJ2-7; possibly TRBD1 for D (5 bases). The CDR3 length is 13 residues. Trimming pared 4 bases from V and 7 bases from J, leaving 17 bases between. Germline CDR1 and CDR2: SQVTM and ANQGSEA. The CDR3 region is CSVVGRLPGEQYF. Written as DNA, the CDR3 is TGCAGCGTTGTGGGCAGGTTACCAGGGGAGCAGTACTTC.

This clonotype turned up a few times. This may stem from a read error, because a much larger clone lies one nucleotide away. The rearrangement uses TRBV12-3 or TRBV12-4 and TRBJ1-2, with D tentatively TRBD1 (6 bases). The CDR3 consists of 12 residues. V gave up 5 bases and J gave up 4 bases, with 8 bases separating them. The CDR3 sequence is CASSDRTYGYTF. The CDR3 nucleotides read TGTGCCAGCAGTGACAGGACCTATGGCTACACCTTC.

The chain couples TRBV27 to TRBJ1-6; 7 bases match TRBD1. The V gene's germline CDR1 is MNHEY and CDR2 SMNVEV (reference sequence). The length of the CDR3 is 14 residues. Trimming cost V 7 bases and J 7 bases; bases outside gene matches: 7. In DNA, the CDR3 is TGTGCCAGCAAGACCGGGACAGTGAATTCACCCCTCCACTTT. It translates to CASKTGTVNSPLHF.

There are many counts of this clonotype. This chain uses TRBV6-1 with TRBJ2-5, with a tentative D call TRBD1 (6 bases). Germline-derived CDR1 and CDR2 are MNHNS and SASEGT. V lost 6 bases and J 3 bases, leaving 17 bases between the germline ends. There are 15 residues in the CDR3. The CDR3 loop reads CASSPRGTNEETQYF. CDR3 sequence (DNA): TGTGCCAGCAGCCCGAGGGGGACAAACGAAGAGACCCAGTACTTC.

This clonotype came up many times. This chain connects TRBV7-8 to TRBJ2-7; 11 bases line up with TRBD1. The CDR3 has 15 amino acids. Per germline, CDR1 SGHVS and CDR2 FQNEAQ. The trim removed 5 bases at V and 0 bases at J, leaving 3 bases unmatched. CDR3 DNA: TGTGCCAGCAGCGGGACAGGGGGGACCTCCTACGAGCAGTACTTC. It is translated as CASSGTGGTSYEQYF.

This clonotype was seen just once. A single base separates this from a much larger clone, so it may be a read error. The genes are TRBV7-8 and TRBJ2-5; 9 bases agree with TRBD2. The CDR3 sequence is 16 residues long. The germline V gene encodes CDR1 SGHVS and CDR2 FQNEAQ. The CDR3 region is CASRLAVPAGGGAQYF. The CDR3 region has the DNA TGTGCCAGCAGGTTAGCGGTTCCAGCGGGGGGTGGGGCCCAGTACTTC. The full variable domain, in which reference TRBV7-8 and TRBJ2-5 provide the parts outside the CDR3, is GAGVSQSPRYKVAKRGQDVALRCDPISGHVSLFWYQQALGQGPEFLTYFQNEAQLDKSGLPSDRFFAERPEGSVSTLKIQRTQQEDSAVYLCASRLAVPAGGGAQYFGPGTRLLVL.